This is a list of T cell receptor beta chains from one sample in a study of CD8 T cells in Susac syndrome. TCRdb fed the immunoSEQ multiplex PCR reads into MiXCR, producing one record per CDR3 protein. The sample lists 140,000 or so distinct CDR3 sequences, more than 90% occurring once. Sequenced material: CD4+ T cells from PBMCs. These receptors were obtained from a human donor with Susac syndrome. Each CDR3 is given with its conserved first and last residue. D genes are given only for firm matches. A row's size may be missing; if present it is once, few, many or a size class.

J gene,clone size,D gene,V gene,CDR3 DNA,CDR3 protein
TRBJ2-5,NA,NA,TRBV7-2,TGTGCCAGCAATACCCGGGGGATCCAAGAGACCCAGTACTTC,CASNTRGIQETQYF
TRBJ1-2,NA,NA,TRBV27,TGTGCCAGCAGTCCGAGACCAAACTATGGCTACACCTTC,CASSPRPNYGYTF
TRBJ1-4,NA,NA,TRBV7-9,TGTGCCAGCAGCTTGGGAACGGACGAAAAACTGTTTTTT,CASSLGTDEKLFF
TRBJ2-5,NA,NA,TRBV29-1,TGCAGCGTTGAAGATGGGAAGACCCAGTACTTC,CSVEDGKTQYF
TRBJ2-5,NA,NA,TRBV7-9,TGTGCCTTCGGCGGCCTCCAAGAGACCCAGTACTTC,CAFGGLQETQYF
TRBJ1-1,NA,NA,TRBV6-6,TGTGCCAGCAGTCCCCTCGTTAAAGGCATCGCACTTGAAGCTTTCTTT,CASSPLVKGIALEAFF
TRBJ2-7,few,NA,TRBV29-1,TGCAGTGTTGCAGGGATAGGGTGGCAGTACTTC,CSVAGIGWQYF
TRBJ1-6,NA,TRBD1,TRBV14,TGTGCCAGCAGCTTCGGACAGGGCGTGAATAATTCACCCCTCCACTTT,CASSFGQGVNNSPLHF
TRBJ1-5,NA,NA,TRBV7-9,TGTGCCAGCATGGGGGGGGCTAGCAATCAGCCCCAGCATTTT,CASMGGASNQPQHF
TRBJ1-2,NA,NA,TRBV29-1,TGCAGCGTTTATGAAGGGAACTATGGCTACACCTTC,CSVYEGNYGYTF
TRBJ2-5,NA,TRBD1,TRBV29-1,TGCAGCGTAGGGTTCGACAGGGACGGGACCCAGTACTTC,CSVGFDRDGTQYF
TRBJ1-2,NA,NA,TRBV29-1,TGCAGCGTTGTTGACGGAGCCTATGGCTACACCTTC,CSVVDGAYGYTF
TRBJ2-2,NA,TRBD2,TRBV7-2,TGTGCCAGCAACTTAGGCGGTAGCGGGGCCCCGGTGGGGGAGCTGTTTTTT,CASNLGGSGAPVGELFF
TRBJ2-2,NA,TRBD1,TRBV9,TGTGCCAGCAGCTCTACCGGGACAGCGAACACCGGGGAGCTGTTTTTT,CASSSTGTANTGELFF
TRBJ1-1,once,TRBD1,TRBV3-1,TGTGCCATCCAAAGACAGGGGGAAGCTTTCTTT,CAIQRQGEAFF
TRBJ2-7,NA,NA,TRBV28,TGTGCCAGCAGTTTGGCTTTCTACGAGCAGTACTTC,CASSLAFYEQYF
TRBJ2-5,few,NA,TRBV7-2,TGTGCCAGCAGCTTGGACAGTTGGTACCAAGAGACCCAGTACTTC,CASSLDSWYQETQYF
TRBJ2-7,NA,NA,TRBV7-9,TGTGCCAGCAGCTTCTCAGGGGGGACCTACGAGCAGTACTTC,CASSFSGGTYEQYF
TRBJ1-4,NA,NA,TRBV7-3,TGTGCCAGCCCGGAGGGGCCCGATGCAACTAATGAAAAACTGTTTTTT,CASPEGPDATNEKLFF
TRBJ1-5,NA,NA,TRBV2,TGTGCCAGCAGTGAGGGGGGAGATCAGCCCCAGCATTTT,CASSEGGDQPQHF
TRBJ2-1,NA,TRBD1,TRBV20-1,TGCAGTGCTACTGGACAGGGCGGCTACAATGAGCAGTTCTTC,CSATGQGGYNEQFF
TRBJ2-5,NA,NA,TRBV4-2,TGTGCCAGCAGCCAAGAGCGGGGAGGAGAGACCCAGTACTTC,CASSQERGGETQYF
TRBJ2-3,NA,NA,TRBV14,TGTGCCAGCAGCCAACAGGGGATGCAGTATTTT,CASSQQGMQYF
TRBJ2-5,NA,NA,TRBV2,TGTGCCAGCGGGAGTCAAGAGACCCAGTACTTC,CASGSQETQYF
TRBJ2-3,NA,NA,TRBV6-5,TGTGCCAGCAGTTACTCCGGCACAGATACGCAGTATTTT,CASSYSGTDTQYF
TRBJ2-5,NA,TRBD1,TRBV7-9,TGTGCCAGCAGCTCTAGCGGACAGGGGGTGCAGACCCAGTACTTC,CASSSSGQGVQTQYF
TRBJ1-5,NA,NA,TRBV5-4,TGTGCCAGCAGCTTGGTGGTTCGCTTGCTCGACAGGATTCGCAATCAGCCCCAGCATTTT,CASSLVVRLLDRIRNQPQHF
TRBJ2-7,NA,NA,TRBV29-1,TGCAGCGTTGTGGGGGCCTACGAGCAGTACTTC,CSVVGAYEQYF
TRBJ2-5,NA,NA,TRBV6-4,TGTGCCAGCAGTGTCCTTTACGAAGAGACCCAGTACTTC,CASSVLYEETQYF
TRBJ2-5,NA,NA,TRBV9,TGTGCCAGCAGCGTAGCTACGGGCCTCGGGGAGACCCAGTACTTC,CASSVATGLGETQYF
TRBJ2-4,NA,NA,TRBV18,TGTGCCAGCTCACCTACGGTGGGAGGAGAAAACATTCAGTACTTC,CASSPTVGGENIQYF